The sequence of this TCR beta chain was determined in a study of cytomegalovirus exposure and HLA in healthy donors. Findings and caveats of the study: CMV antigen specificity was confirmed in vitro for three CMV-associated chains. The likely origin of a cluster of highly shared sequence variants was a sequencing artifact.

Germline values: CDR1 GTSNPN, CDR2 SVGIG (reference sequence). This CDR3 has 14 amino acids. V was clipped by 3 bases and J by 1 base, with 12 bases between them. The PCR ran on 60 Vbeta and 13 Jbeta primers. TCRdb's copy holds only in-frame clones and misses some; the assay was immunoSEQ multiplex PCR. Of 150,000 or so clones listed, more than 60% are singletons. Of note for this clone: What it binds is not known.

The sample was PBMCs. This TCR was recovered from a woman between 35 and 50 years old in good health and CMV-seropositive. The genes are TRBV30 and TRBJ1-1; the D gene is possibly TRBD1 (5 bases). The DNA of the CDR3 is TGTGCCTGGAGCCAAGGGGTTCCGAACACTGAAGCTTTCTTT. It specifies CAWSQGVPNTEAFF.